The clone carrying this T cell receptor beta chain was counted many times. Its antigen remains unidentified. This record belongs to a study of response to subunit inactivated influenza vaccine. Findings of the study overall: Seasonal influenza vaccination, on each occasion, was suggested by the authors to recruit few new T cells.

Germline V lookup: CDR1 SGHVS, CDR2 FQNEAQ. Trimming stripped 0 bases from V and 4 bases from J, with 11 bases between. The length of the CDR3 is 15 residues. MiXCR, applied by TCRdb to the RT-PCR reads, yields one record per CDR3 protein. The sample has hundreds of thousands of distinct CDR3 sequences; 9.5% to 12% are singletons. The chain has TRBV7-8 and TRBJ2-3, with D maybe TRBD2 (5 bases). Sequencing used PBMCs from blood, obtained more than 35 days after vaccination. This sequence was found in a man aged 45-65 years who received an inactivated influenza vaccine. The CDR3 loop is CASSLAPGWADTQYF. Here the CDR3 DNA reads TGTGCCAGCAGCTTAGCGCCGGGATGGGCAGATACGCAGTATTTT.